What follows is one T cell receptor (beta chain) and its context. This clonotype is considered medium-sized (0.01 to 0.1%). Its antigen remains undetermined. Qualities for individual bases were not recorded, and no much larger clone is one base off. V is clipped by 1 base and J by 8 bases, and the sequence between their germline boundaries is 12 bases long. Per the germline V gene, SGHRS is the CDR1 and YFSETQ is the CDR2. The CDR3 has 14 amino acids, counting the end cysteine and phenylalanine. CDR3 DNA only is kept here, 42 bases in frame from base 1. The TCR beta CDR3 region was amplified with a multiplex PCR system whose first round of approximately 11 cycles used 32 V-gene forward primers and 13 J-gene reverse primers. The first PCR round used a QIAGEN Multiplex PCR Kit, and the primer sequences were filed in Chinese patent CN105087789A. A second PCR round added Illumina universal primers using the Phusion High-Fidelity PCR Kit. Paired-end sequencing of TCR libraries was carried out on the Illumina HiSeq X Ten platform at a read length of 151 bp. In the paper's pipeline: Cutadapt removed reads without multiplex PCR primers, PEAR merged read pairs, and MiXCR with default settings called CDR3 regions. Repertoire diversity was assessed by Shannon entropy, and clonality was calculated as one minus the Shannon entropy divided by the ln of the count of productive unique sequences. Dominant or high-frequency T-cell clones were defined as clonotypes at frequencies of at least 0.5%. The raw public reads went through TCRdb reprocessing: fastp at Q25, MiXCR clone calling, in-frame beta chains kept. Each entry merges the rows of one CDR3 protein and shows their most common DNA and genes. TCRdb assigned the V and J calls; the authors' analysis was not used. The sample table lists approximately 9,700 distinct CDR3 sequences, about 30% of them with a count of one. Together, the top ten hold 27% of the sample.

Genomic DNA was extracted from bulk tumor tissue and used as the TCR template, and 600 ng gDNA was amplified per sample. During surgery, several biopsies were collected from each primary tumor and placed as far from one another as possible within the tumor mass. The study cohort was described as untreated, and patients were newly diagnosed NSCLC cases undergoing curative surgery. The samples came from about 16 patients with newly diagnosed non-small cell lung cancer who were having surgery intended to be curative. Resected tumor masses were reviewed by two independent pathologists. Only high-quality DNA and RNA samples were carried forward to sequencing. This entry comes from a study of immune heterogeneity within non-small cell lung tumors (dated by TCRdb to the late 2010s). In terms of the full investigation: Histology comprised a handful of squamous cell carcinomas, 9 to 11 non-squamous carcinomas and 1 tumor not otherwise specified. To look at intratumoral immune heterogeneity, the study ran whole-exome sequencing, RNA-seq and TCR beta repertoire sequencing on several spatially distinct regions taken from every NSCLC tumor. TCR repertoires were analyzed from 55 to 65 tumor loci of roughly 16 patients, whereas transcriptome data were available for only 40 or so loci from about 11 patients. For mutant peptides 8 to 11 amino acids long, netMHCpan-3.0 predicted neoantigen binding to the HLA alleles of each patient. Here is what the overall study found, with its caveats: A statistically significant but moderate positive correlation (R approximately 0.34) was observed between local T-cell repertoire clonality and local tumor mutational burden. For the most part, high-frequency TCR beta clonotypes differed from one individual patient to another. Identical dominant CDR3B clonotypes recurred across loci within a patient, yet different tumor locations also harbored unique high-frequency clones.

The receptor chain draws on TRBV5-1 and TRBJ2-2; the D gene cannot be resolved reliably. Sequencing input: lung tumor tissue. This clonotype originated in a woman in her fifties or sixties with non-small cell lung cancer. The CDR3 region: CASSLLSQLGELFF. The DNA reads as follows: TGCGCCAGCAGCTTGCTATCACAGTTAGGGGAGCTGTTTTTT.